This TCR beta chain was identified in a study of shared clonotypes between healthy human individuals. At the level of the study: Three CD4 naive, three CD4 memory, two CD8 naive and one CD8 memory plate were used per donor.

Partitioning of CD4+ cells yielded a CD45RA+ naive subset and a CD45RA-negative memory subset. About this clone itself: Its antigen is unidentified.

Study results and caveats: Sequencing of the sorted subsets was shown by rarefaction to be incomplete despite large depth.

Per the original methods: In the immunoSEQ data, sequences were junction-only and lacked quality scores, so filtering differed. TCRdb keeps only in-frame clones here, not all; method: immunoSEQ multiplex PCR. D and trimming come from the DNA, and the V and J calls and clone size come from that table. The repertoire holds about 610,000 clones, with around 97% as singletons. V was pared by 2 bases and J by 6 bases, with 21 bases between. Germline V gene sequence: CDR1 SQVTM, CDR2 ANQGSEA. The CDR3 is 16 amino acids. What was sequenced was naive CD4+ T cells sorted from blood. The subset here: CD45RA+ positively selected. This sequence joins TRBV29-1 and TRBJ2-3; D gene uncertain. This sequence was found in a woman aged 30 to 39 in good health. CDR3 coding DNA: TGCAGCGTTGAATCGGTCCTCGGTCAACCGGCGGATACGCAGTATTTT. Translated, it gives CSVESVLGQPADTQYF.